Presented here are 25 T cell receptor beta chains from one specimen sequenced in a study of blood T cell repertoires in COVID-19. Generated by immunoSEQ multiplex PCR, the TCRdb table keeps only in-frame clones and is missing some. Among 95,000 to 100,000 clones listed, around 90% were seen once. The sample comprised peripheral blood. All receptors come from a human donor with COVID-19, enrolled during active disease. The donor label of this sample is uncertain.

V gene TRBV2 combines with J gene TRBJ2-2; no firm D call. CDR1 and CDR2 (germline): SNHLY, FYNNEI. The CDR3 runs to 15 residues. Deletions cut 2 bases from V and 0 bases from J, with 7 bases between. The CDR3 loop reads CASSENQANTGELFF. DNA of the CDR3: TGTGCCAGCAGTGAAAACCAGGCGAACACCGGGGAGCTGTTTTTT.

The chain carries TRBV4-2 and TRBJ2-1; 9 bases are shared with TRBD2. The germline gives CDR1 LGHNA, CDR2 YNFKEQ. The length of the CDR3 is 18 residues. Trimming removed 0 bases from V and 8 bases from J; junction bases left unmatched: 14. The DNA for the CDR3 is TGTGCCAGCAGCCAAGAGCCAGTAGCGGGGGTCGACGGCTATGAGCAGTTCTTC. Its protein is CASSQEPVAGVDGYEQFF.

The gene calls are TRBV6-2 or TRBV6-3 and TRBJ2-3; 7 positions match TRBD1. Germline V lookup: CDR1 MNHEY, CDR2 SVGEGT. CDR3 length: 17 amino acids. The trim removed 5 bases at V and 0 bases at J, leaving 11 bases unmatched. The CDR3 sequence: CASSELRQGLSTDTQYF. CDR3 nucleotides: TGTGCCAGCAGTGAGTTGCGACAGGGCCTTAGCACAGATACGCAGTATTTT.

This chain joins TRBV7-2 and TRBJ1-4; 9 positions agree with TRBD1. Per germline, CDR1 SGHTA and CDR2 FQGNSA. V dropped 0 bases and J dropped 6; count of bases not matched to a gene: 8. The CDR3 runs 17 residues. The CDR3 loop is CASSLADIQGADEKLFF. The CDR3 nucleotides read TGTGCCAGCAGCTTAGCTGATATACAGGGGGCCGATGAAAAACTGTTTTTT.

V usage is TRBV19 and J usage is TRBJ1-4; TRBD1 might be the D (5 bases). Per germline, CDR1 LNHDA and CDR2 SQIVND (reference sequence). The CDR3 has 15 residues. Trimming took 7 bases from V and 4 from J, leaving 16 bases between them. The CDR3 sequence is CASKGVLGGNEKLFF. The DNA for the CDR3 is TGTGCCAGTAAGGGCGTTCTCGGGGGTAATGAAAAACTGTTTTTT.

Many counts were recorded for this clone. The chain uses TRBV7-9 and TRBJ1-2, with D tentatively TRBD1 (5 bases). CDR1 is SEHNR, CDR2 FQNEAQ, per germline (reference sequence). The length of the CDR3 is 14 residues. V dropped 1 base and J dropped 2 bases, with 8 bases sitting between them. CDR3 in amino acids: CASSLDGANYGYTF. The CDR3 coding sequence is TGTGCCAGCAGCTTAGATGGGGCAAACTATGGCTACACCTTC.

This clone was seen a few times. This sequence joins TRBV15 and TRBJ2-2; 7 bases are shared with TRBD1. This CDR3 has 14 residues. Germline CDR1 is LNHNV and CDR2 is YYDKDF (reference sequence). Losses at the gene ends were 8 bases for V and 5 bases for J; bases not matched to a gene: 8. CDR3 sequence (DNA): TGTGCCACCGAGGGGGACAGAGGTACCGGGGAGCTGTTTTTT. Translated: CATEGDRGTGELFF.

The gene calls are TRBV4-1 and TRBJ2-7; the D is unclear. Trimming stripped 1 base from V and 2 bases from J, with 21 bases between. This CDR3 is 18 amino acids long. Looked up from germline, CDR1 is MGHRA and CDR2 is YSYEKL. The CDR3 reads CASSQGLPLGLATYEQYF. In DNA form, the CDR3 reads TGCGCCAGCAGCCAAGGGTTACCGTTGGGCCTTGCTACCTACGAGCAGTACTTC.

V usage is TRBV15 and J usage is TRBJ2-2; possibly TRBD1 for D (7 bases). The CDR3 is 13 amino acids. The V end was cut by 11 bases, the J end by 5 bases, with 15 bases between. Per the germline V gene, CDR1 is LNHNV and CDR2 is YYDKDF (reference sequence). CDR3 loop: CAARRDSTGELFF. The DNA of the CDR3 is TGTGCCGCGCGGCGGGACAGTACCGGGGAGCTGTTTTTT.

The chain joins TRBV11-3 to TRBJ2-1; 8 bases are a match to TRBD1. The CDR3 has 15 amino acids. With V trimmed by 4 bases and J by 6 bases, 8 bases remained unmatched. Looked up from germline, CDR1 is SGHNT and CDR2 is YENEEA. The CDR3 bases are TGTGCCAGCAGCTACCAAGGACAGGGAGGCAATGAGCAGTTCTTC. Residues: CASSYQGQGGNEQFF.

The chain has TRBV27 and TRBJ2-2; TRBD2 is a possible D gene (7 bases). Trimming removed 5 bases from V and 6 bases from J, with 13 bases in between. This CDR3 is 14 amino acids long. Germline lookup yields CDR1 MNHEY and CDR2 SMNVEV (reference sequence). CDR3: CASSTWGGAGELFF. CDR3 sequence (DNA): TGTGCCAGCAGTACCTGGGGGGGCGCCGGGGAGCTGTTTTTT.

DNA for the CDR3: TGTGCCAGCAGAGGACAGGGGGACAAAAACATTCAGTACTTC. Residues: CASRGQGDKNIQYF. The chain uses TRBV2 and TRBJ2-4, with 10 bases that match TRBD1. The V segment lost 6 bases and the J segment 3 bases; nucleotides outside the gene matches: 2. This CDR3 contains 14 residues. The germline gives CDR1 SNHLY, CDR2 FYNNEI.

Here the CDR3 reads CASSYSGSSYEQYF. The CDR3 DNA reads TGTGCCAGCAGTTACTCCGGGAGCTCCTACGAGCAGTACTTC. The chain employs TRBV6-5 and TRBJ2-7, with D perhaps matching TRBD2 (6 bases). The CDR3 is made up of 14 amino acids. The V end lost 0 bases, the J end lost 0 bases, and 6 bases lay between the germline ends. CDR1 and CDR2 (germline): MNHEY, SVGAGI.

For the CDR3, the DNA is TGTGCCAGCACCCAGGGGCAGGGGAATGGCTACACCTTC. Its translation: CASTQGQGNGYTF. The genes are TRBV12-3 or TRBV12-4 and TRBJ1-2; D is possibly TRBD1 (6 bases). This CDR3 has 13 residues. Between the trimmed V and J ends, which lost 7 bases and 6 bases, there was a span of 15 bases.

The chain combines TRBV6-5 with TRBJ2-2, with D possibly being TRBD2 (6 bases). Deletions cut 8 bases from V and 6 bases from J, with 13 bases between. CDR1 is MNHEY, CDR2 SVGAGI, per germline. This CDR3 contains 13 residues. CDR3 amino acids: CASCPAGSGELFF. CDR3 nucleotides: TGTGCCAGCTGCCCTGCGGGGTCCGGGGAGCTGTTTTTT.

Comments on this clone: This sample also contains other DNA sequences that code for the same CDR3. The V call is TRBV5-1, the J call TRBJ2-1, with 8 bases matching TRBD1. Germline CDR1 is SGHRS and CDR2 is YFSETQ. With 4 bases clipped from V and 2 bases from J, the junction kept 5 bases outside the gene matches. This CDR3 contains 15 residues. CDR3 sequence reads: CASSNTGGPYNEQFF. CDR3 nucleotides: TGCGCCAGCAGCAATACAGGGGGACCCTACAATGAGCAGTTCTTC. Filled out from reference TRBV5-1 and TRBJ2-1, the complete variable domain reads KAGVTQTPRYLIKTRGQQVTLSCSPISGHRSVSWYQQTPGQGLQFLFEYFSETQRNKGNFPGRFSGRQFSNSRSEMNVSTLELGDSALYLCASSNTGGPYNEQFFGPGTRLTVL.

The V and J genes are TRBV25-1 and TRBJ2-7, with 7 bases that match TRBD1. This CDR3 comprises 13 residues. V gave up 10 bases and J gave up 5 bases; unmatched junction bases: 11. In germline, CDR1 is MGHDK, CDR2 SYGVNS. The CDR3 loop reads CATNRPDRDEQYF. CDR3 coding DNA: TGTGCCACCAATCGACCAGACAGGGACGAGCAGTACTTC.

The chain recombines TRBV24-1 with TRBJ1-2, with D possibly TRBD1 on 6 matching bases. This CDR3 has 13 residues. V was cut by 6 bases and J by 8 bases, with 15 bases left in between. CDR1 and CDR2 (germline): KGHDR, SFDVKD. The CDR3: CATSTRGALGYTF. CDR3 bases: TGTGCCACCAGTACCCGGGGGGCTCTGGGCTACACCTTC.

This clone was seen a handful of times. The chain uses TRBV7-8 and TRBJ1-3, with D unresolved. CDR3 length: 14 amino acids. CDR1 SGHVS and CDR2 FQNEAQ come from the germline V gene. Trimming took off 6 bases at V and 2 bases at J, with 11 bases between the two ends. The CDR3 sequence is CASSQGLAGNTIYF. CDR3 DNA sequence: TGTGCCAGCAGTCAAGGACTTGCTGGAAACACCATATATTTT.

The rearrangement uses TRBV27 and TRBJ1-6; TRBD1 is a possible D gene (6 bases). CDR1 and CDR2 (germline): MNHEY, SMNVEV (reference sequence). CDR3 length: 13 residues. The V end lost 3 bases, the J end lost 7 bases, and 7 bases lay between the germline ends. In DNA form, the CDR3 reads TGTGCCAGCAGTTTGGGGGCCAATTCACCCCTCCACTTT. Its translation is CASSLGANSPLHF.

CDR3 region: CASSYGEGNTEAFF. Here the CDR3 DNA reads TGTGCCAGCAGTTACGGGGAGGGAAACACTGAAGCTTTCTTT. The chain carries TRBV6-5 and TRBJ1-1; no clear D. The CDR3 consists of 14 residues. Per germline, CDR1 MNHEY and CDR2 SVGAGI. The V end was cut by 2 bases, the J end by 2 bases, with 9 bases between.

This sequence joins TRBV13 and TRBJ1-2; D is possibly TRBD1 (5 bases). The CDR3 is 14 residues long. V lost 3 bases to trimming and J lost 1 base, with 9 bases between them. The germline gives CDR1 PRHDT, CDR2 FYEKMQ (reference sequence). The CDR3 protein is CASSLGGYNYGYTF. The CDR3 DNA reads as TGTGCCAGCAGCTTGGGGGGTTATAACTATGGCTACACCTTC.

CDR3 DNA sequence: TGTGCCAGCAGCGCGGGACTAGCGGGGGCACTAGCCAAAAACATTCAGTACTTC. This translates into CASSAGLAGALAKNIQYF. The V call is TRBV7-2, the J call TRBJ2-4; TRBD2 aligns across 14 bases. V gave up 5 bases and J gave up 0 bases; unmatched junction bases: 6. CDR1 and CDR2 (germline): SGHTA, FQGNSA. The CDR3 spans 18 residues.

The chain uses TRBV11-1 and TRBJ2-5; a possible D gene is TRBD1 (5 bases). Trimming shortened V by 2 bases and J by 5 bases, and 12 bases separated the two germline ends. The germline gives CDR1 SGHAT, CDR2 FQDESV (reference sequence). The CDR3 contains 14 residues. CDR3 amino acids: CASSLTFQGETQYF. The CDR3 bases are TGTGCCAGCAGCTTAACCTTCCAGGGTGAGACCCAGTACTTC.

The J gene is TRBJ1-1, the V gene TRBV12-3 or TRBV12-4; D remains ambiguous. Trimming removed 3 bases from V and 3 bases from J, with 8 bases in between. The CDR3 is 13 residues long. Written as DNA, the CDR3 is TGTGCCAGCAGTTTCGAAGAGTACACTGAAGCTTTCTTT. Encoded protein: CASSFEEYTEAFF.